These 18 T cell receptor beta chains were sequenced from one sample in a study of beta chain features in type 1 diabetes. As every portion of the isolated RNA was reverse transcribed, the sequencing read expressed TCRB transcripts. Sequenced by immunoSEQ multiplex PCR; TCRdb stores in-frame clones only, minus some. The sample contains 200,000 to 250,000 clones, roughly 11% of which appear only once. Sequenced input: central memory CD4+ T cells from blood. All receptors derive from a man younger than 35 in good health.

This clone came up a few times. The V gene is TRBV14, the J gene TRBJ2-7; 8 bases agree with TRBD1. The CDR3 totals 15 residues. From germline, CDR1 is SGHDN and CDR2 FVKESK. Trimming cost V 3 bases and J 4 bases; bases outside gene matches: 8. Here the CDR3 DNA reads TGTGCCAGCAGCCAGGACAGGGCCTCCGAATACGAGCAGTACTTC. This encodes CASSQDRASEYEQYF. The full variable domain, in which reference TRBV14 and TRBJ2-7 provide the parts outside the CDR3, is EAGVTQFPSHSVIEKGQTVTLRCDPISGHDNLYWYRRVMGKEIKFLLHFVKESKQDESGMPNNRFLAERTGGTYSTLKVQPAELEDSGVYFCASSQDRASEYEQYFGPGTRLTVT.

The rearrangement joins TRBV30 to TRBJ1-1; D might be TRBD1 (5 bases). V was pared by 4 bases and J by 3 bases, with 12 bases between. Germline loops: CDR1 GTSNPN, CDR2 SVGIG (reference sequence). The CDR3 covers 13 residues. The CDR3 bases are TGTGCCTGGACCGGGACGGCTTACACTGAAGCTTTCTTT. Amino acids: CAWTGTAYTEAFF.

This clone was picked up a small number of times. This sequence joins TRBV6-5 and TRBJ2-1; 7 nucleotides line up with TRBD2. Looked up from germline, CDR1 is MNHEY and CDR2 is SVGAGI. CDR3 length: 13 residues. Unmatched junction bases numbered 13, after V lost 6 bases and J lost 14 bases. This chain's CDR3 is CASRLRDYQQEFF. The CDR3 bases are TGTGCCAGCAGACTAAGGGACTATCAACAAGAGTTCTTC.

This clone was recorded at least ten times. Other DNA sequences in the sample encode the same CDR3. In nucleotides, the CDR3 is TGTGCCAGTAGTATACCGGAGGGCGGGGAGCAGTTCTTC. Protein product: CASSIPEGGEQFF. V is TRBV19 and J is TRBJ2-1; weak D call: TRBD2 (6 bases). The CDR3 length is 13 residues. Per germline, CDR1 LNHDA and CDR2 SQIVND (reference sequence). V was pared by 2 bases and J by 10 bases, with 12 bases between.

This chain joins TRBV27 and TRBJ1-2; a weak D match, TRBD1 (6 bases). The CDR3 extends over 12 amino acids. Trimming took 6 bases from V and 4 from J, leaving 9 bases between them. CDR1 is MNHEY and CDR2 is SMNVEV in the germline V gene (reference sequence). The CDR3 nucleotides read TGTGCCAGCAGCGCAGGGGCCTATGGCTACACCTTC. Its protein product is CASSAGAYGYTF.

The sample holds a few counts of this clone. V gene TRBV2 combines with J gene TRBJ2-3; 10 nucleotides line up with TRBD2. CDR1 SNHLY and CDR2 FYNNEI come from the germline V gene. The CDR3 contains 15 residues. Germline trimming cut 3 bases from V and 6 bases from J; bases unmatched to any gene: 6. The CDR3 nucleotides read TGTGCCAGCAGTGAGGGGACTAGCGTAGGCGATACGCAGTATTTT. The encoded protein is CASSEGTSVGDTQYF.

In this sample, this clone turned up a few times. The chain links TRBV7-9 to TRBJ1-4; D is unclear. Germline V CDR1 and CDR2: SEHNR, FQNEAQ (reference sequence). CDR3 size: 16 residues. The V gene lost 5 bases and the J gene lost 0 bases, with 13 bases spanning the gap. The CDR3 DNA sequence: TGTGCCAGCAGCGAACGCGCAAGAGCAACTAATGAAAAACTGTTTTTT. As protein: CASSERARATNEKLFF.

This clone was seen a few times. This rearrangement joins TRBV29-1 to TRBJ1-1, with D unresolved. Germline V lookup: CDR1 SQVTM, CDR2 ANQGSEA. Trimming stripped 2 bases from V and 1 base from J, with 8 bases between. The CDR3 is 13 residues long. CDR3 residues: CSVEITQNTEAFF. The DNA for the CDR3 is TGCAGCGTTGAAATTACGCAGAACACTGAAGCTTTCTTT.

J is TRBJ2-5 and V is TRBV5-1, with a weak D call TRBD1 (5 bases). Per germline, CDR1 SGHRS and CDR2 YFSETQ. CDR3 length: 13 residues. V was cut by 1 base and J by 5 bases, with 9 bases left in between. The CDR3 reads CASSLPGIETQYF. The CDR3 bases are TGCGCCAGCAGCTTGCCAGGGATTGAGACCCAGTACTTC. The full variable domain, with the rest looked up from reference TRBV5-1 and TRBJ2-5, is KAGVTQTPRYLIKTRGQQVTLSCSPISGHRSVSWYQQTPGQGLQFLFEYFSETQRNKGNFPGRFSGRQFSNSRSEMNVSTLELGDSALYLCASSLPGIETQYFGPGTRLLVL.

The table lists this clone with a few counts. This sequence joins TRBV7-2 and TRBJ2-7; D may be TRBD1 (5 bases). The V end lost 1 base, the J end lost 4 bases, and 8 bases lay between the germline ends. The CDR3 covers 13 residues. CDR1 is SGHTA, CDR2 FQGNSA, per germline. The chain's CDR3 is CASSLGRVYEQYF. The CDR3 nucleotides are TGTGCCAGCAGCTTAGGCAGGGTGTACGAGCAGTACTTC.

This clone came up a few times. The V and J genes are TRBV28 and TRBJ2-7; 7 bases agree with TRBD1. CDR1 and CDR2 (germline): MDHEN, SYDVKM. The length of the CDR3 is 16 residues. The V segment lost 6 bases and the J segment 3 bases; nucleotides outside the gene matches: 14. CDR3 in amino acids: CASRSDREVYYYEQYF. The CDR3 nucleotides read TGTGCCAGCAGGTCCGACAGGGAAGTATATTACTACGAGCAGTACTTC.

The sample holds many counts of this clone. The chain couples TRBV5-1 to TRBJ2-1; TRBD2 matches 9 bases. CDR1 is SGHRS, CDR2 YFSETQ, per germline. The length of the CDR3 is 11 residues. V shed 7 bases and J 14 bases; nucleotides not matched to a gene: 7. CDR3 nucleotides: TGCGCCAGCCTAGTGGGGACTAGCAAGTTCTTC. It specifies CASLVGTSKFF.

The chain carries TRBV9 and TRBJ2-3, with no clear D. This CDR3 has 14 residues. Germline CDR1 SGDLS, CDR2 YYNGEE. V lost 4 bases to trimming and J lost 2 bases, with 11 bases between them. The CDR3 bases are TGTGCCAGCAGCAAAGACCCTTACACAGATACGCAGTATTTT. Translating it yields CASSKDPYTDTQYF.

This clone occurred a few times. The chain combines TRBV7-2 with TRBJ2-4; TRBD1 aligns across 7 bases. The CDR3 runs 14 residues. Losses at the gene ends were 1 base for V and 6 bases for J; bases not matched to a gene: 3. Germline loops: CDR1 SGHTA, CDR2 FQGNSA. As DNA, the CDR3 is TGTGCCAGCAGCTTAGACAGGGGAGTAAACATTCAGTACTTC. It yields the protein CASSLDRGVNIQYF. Together with reference TRBV7-2 and TRBJ2-4, the CDR3 gives the full variable domain: GAGVSQSPSNKVTEKGKDVELRCDPISGHTALYWYRQSLGQGLEFLIYFQGNSAPDKSGLPSDRFSAERTGGSVSTLTIQRTQQEDSAVYLCASSLDRGVNIQYFGAGTRLSVL.

This rearrangement joins TRBV11-2 to TRBJ2-7, with 8 positions matching TRBD1. The CDR3 covers 15 residues. Per the germline V gene, CDR1 is SGHAT and CDR2 is FQNNGV. Germline trimming cut 1 base from V and 3 bases from J; bases unmatched to any gene: 5. The CDR3 DNA is TGTGCCAGCAGCTTAGGTAGGACAGGGAACTACGAGCAGTACTTC. This gives the protein CASSLGRTGNYEQYF.

The V gene is TRBV7-2, the J gene TRBJ2-3, with TRBD1 matching 7 bases. Germline lookup yields CDR1 SGHTA and CDR2 FQGNSA. Unmatched junction bases numbered 6, after V lost 7 bases and J lost 2 bases. The CDR3 runs 14 residues. The CDR3 DNA reads as TGTGCCAGCATCGAAGACAGGGCCACAGATACGCAGTATTTT. Translation: CASIEDRATDTQYF.

Ten or more counts support this clone. At the DNA level, this CDR3 is encoded by other sequences in the same sample as well. The chain recombines TRBV7-9 with TRBJ2-3; D is uncertain. CDR1 and CDR2 from the germline V gene are SEHNR and FQNEAQ (reference sequence). The V end was cut by 5 bases, the J end by 6 bases, with 9 bases between. The CDR3 extends over 12 amino acids. As DNA, the CDR3 is TGTGCCAGCAGCCCCTCCGGGGATACGCAGTATTTT. Protein product: CASSPSGDTQYF.

This clone was detected many times. The chain carries TRBV10-3 and TRBJ2-1; D assignment may be TRBD1 or TRBD2 (6 bases each). Germline CDR1 ENHRY, CDR2 SYGVKD. V lost 10 bases, J lost 0 bases, and 16 bases lay in between. The CDR3 is 15 residues long. This chain's CDR3 is CATHGGRSSYNEQFF. CDR3 bases: TGTGCCACCCACGGGGGCCGGAGCTCCTACAATGAGCAGTTCTTC.